The text below deals with one T cell receptor beta chain. These data come from a study of blood T cell repertoires in COVID-19. As for the study in general: T cells, B-cell-depleted T cells, or PBMCs provided the cDNA or gDNA that served as material.

The table came from immunoSEQ multiplex PCR; TCRdb's copy has only in-frame clones and leaves some out. The table shows 55,000 to 65,000 clones, with roughly 87% occurring only once. Looked up from germline, CDR1 is SGHTA and CDR2 is FQGTGA. The ends were cut back, 2 bases at V and 4 bases at J, with 14 bases in the middle. CDR3 size: 15 residues. Sample: peripheral blood. The clonotype was recovered from a man at least 80 years old in a cohort sampled during active COVID-19. This chain joins TRBV7-3 and TRBJ2-5; possible D gene TRBD2, 5 bases. DNA of the CDR3: TGTGCCAGCAGCTTACAACCCAGCGGAGGAGAGACCCAGTACTTC. Encoded protein: CASSLQPSGGETQYF.